The entry that follows covers one T cell receptor (beta chain) sequence. Its target is not known. The data are from a study of beta chain features in type 1 diabetes. Sorting with CD45RO/CCR7/CD25/CD127/CD95/CD27 yielded naive, central memory, regulatory and stem-like memory CD4+ cells. Germline V lookup: CDR1 SGHRS, CDR2 YFSETQ. The CDR3 consists of 15 residues. Trimming took 2 bases from V and 8 from J; bases not matched to a gene: 9. The investigators reverse transcribed all of the isolated RNA, so they sequenced expressed TCRB transcripts. Only in-frame clones appear in the TCRdb table, and some are missing; sequencing was by immunoSEQ multiplex PCR. Among some 900,000 clones listed, 17% were seen once. Study outcomes and limitations: Among all four CD4+ subsets, Type 1 diabetes patients had TCRB CDR3s that were moderately but significantly shorter.

This sequence was found in a woman aged 18-29 years in good health. Sequences were obtained from naive CD4+ T cells from blood. This chain links TRBV5-1 with TRBJ1-4; 7 bases map to TRBD1. CDR3 coding DNA: TGCGCCAGCAGCTTCAAACGACAGGGAGGGGAAAAACTGTTTTTT. This gives the protein CASSFKRQGGEKLFF.